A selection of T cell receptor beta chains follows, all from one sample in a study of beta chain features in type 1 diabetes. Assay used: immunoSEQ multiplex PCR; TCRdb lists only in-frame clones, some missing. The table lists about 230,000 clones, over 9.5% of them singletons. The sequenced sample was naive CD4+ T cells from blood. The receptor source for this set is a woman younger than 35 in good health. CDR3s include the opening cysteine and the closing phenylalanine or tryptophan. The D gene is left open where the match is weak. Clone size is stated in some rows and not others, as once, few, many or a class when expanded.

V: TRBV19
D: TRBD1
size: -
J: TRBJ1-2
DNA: TGTGCCAGTAGTAGGGGACAGTCTTACACCTTC
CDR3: CASSRGQSYTF

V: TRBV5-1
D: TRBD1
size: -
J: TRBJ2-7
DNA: TGCGCCAGCAGCTTGATTCTAGGACAGGAGGACTACGAGCAGTACTTC
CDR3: CASSLILGQEDYEQYF

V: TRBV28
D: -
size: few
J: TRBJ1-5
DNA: TGTGCCAGCAGTCCCTCGACAGTAGGCCAGCCCCAGCATTTT
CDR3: CASSPSTVGQPQHF

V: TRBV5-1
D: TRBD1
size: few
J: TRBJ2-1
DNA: TGCGCCAGCAGAACAGGGGAAAGCTCCTACAATGAGCAGTTCTTC
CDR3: CASRTGESSYNEQFF

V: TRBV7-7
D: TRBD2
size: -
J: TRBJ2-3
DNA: TGTGCTAGCAGCTTGGGGCTAGCGGGGAGAGATACGCAGTATTTT
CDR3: CASSLGLAGRDTQYF

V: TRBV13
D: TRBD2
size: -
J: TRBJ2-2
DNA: TGTGCCAGCAGCTCGCGGACTAGCGGGAACACCGGGGAGCTGTTTTTT
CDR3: CASSSRTSGNTGELFF

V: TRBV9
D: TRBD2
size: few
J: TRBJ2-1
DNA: TGTGCCAGCGGGGGGGGTATCCATGAGCAGTTCTTC
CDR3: CASGGGIHEQFF

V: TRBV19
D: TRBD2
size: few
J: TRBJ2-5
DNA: TGTGCCAGTAGTCCGGGAGGGCCTGGACCCCAAGAGACCCAGTACTTC
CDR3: CASSPGGPGPQETQYF

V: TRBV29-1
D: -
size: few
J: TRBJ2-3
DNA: TGCAGCGTTGAAGATCTCGGCAGGGGCTTTGGAGATACGCAGTATTTT
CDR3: CSVEDLGRGFGDTQYF

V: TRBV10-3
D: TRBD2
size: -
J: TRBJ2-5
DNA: TGTGCCATCAGTGAGTGGACTAGCGGGGAACAAGAGACCCAGTACTTC
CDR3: CAISEWTSGEQETQYF

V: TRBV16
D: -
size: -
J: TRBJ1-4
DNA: TGTGCCAGCAGCCAATCTAAGTCCGCGGAGGGTTTGGAAAAACTGTTTTTT
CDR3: CASSQSKSAEGLEKLFF

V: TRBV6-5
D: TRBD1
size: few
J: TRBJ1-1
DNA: TGTGCCAGCAGTGACTGGGACAGAGCAGCTTTCTTT
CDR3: CASSDWDRAAFF

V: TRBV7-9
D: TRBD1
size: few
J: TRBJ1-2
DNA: TGTGCCAGCAGCCCCCAGGGGACAGGGGGCTTCTACACCTTC
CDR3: CASSPQGTGGFYTF

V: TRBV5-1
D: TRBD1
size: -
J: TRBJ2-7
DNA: TGCGCCAGCAGCCTAGAGGGACAGGGGTACGAGCAGTACTTC
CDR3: CASSLEGQGYEQYF

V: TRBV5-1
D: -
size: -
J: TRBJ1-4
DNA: TGCGCCAGCAGCTTCGGGGGGAAGCCTAATGAAAAACTGTTTTTT
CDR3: CASSFGGKPNEKLFF

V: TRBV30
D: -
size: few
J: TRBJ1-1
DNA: TGTGCCTGGAGCCAGGGGTATTCAGGGGCTGAAGCTTTCTTT
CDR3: CAWSQGYSGAEAFF

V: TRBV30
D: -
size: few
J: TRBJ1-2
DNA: TGTGCCTGGAGTGTACAGGAAGGGGAAGGCTACACCTTC
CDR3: CAWSVQEGEGYTF

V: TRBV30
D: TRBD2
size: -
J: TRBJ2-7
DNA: TGTGCCTGGAGGGCCCCCGAAACTAGCGGAACCTACGAGCAGTACTTC
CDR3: CAWRAPETSGTYEQYF

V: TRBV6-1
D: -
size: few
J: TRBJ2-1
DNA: TGTGCCAGCAGTGAAACAGGGCGGTTCGAGCAGTTCTTC
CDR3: CASSETGRFEQFF

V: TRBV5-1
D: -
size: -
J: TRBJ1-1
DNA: TGCGCCAGCAGCTTGGATCCTGGGAGGAAGATGAACACTGAAGCTTTCTTT
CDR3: CASSLDPGRKMNTEAFF

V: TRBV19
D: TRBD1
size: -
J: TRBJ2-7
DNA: TGTGCCAGTAGTCCTGGGACAGGGAGACGCGAGCAGTACTTC
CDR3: CASSPGTGRREQYF

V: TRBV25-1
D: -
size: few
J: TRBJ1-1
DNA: TGTGCCAGCAGTGAATCGGGCCGGGGAAGTAGTACTGAAGCTTTCTTT
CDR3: CASSESGRGSSTEAFF

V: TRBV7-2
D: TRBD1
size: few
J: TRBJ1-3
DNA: TGTGCCAGCAGCCCCACAGGGGGCTCTGGAAACACCATATATTTT
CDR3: CASSPTGGSGNTIYF

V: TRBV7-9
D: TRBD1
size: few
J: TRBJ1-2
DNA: TGTGCCAGCAGCTTAGCCGTCGGGACAGTCTATGGCTACACCTTC
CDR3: CASSLAVGTVYGYTF

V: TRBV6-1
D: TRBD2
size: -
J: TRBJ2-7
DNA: TGTGCCAGCAGTGTGGGGAGGGAATACGAGCAGTACTTC
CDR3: CASSVGREYEQYF

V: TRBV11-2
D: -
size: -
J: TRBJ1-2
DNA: TGTGCCAGCAGCTTAGTGGGAGGGAACTATGGCTACACCTTC
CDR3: CASSLVGGNYGYTF

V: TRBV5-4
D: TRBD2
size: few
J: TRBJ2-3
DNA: TGTGCCAGCAGCCTCGGGGCGGGAGCGGGGACAGATACGCAGTATTTT
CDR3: CASSLGAGAGTDTQYF